The 27 T cell receptor beta chains in this list originate from one sample, sequenced in a study of T-cell reconstitution after alpha-beta-depleted transplantation in children. Unique molecular identifiers were used in preparing the TCRbeta library. TCRdb re-called the PCR reads with MiXCR, one entry per CDR3 protein. The table has almost 500,000 distinct CDR3 sequences, more than 9% seen once. Sequencing was performed on PBMCs, taken before TCRalphabeta/CD19-depleted stem cell transplant. The receptor set was obtained from a child aged 2-15 years with inherited bone marrow failure, due to receive a stem cell transplant.

This clonotype was found many times. J is TRBJ1-3 and V is TRBV4-3; D gene unclear. This CDR3 has 16 amino acids. In germline, CDR1 is LGHNA, CDR2 YSLEER. Between the trimmed V and J ends, which lost 1 base and 1 base, there was a span of 11 bases. CDR3 in DNA: TGCGCCAGCAGCCAAGGGAATACCCAATCTGGAAACACCATATATTTT. It encodes CASSQGNTQSGNTIYF.

This clonotype was counted at least ten times. The rearrangement uses TRBV30 and TRBJ2-2; 8 bases align to TRBD1. Trimming removed 6 bases from V and 3 bases from J; junction bases left unmatched: 3. Germline V lookup: CDR1 GTSNPN, CDR2 SVGIG (reference sequence). CDR3 length: 13 amino acids. The CDR3 nucleotides are TGTGCCTGCCAGGGGGCCGACACCGGGGAGCTGTTTTTT. Translating gives CACQGADTGELFF.

This clonotype was seen ten or more times. The chain is built from TRBV12-3 or TRBV12-4 and TRBJ2-7; D not certain. This CDR3 contains 14 residues. Trimming removed 7 bases from V and 4 bases from J, with 17 bases in between. The CDR3 DNA reads as TGTGCCAGCACTACCCCGGACCTGGGGTACGAGCAGTACTTC. Translated, it gives CASTTPDLGYEQYF.

This clonotype was picked up many times. This rearrangement joins TRBV30 to TRBJ2-7; 12 bases are a match to TRBD2. The CDR3 extends over 14 amino acids. Unmatched junction bases numbered 9, after V lost 5 bases and J lost 7 bases. The germline CDR1 and CDR2 sequences are GTSNPN and SVGIG (reference sequence). CDR3 sequence: CAWEPLAGGEEQYF. As DNA, the CDR3 is TGTGCCTGGGAACCTCTAGCGGGAGGGGAAGAGCAGTACTTC.

In this sample, this clonotype turned up many times. The chain carries TRBV5-5 and TRBJ2-5; 8 bases are shared with TRBD1. CDR3 length: 16 amino acids. J was trimmed by 1 base and V by 4 bases; bases with no gene match: 9. Germline CDR1 reads SGHKS; CDR2 reads YYEKEE (reference sequence). This CDR3 is CASSPAWDRLQETQYF. The DNA of the CDR3 is TGTGCCAGCAGCCCGGCCTGGGACAGGCTCCAAGAGACCCAGTACTTC.

Notes on this clonotype: This may be a read error: a much more frequent sequence differs by one nucleotide. The rearrangement joins TRBV12-3 or TRBV12-4 to TRBJ2-5, with D tentatively TRBD1 or TRBD2 (5 bases each). CDR3 length: 14 amino acids. This chain's CDR3 is CTSRDGLSQETQYF. CDR3 coding DNA: TGTACCAGCAGGGACGGACTTTCACAAGAGACCCAGTACTTC.

This clonotype was seen at least ten times. The rearrangement links TRBV20-1 to TRBJ1-5; 10 bases are a match to TRBD1. V lost 6 bases and J lost 2; bases outside the gene matches: 7. Germline assignment: CDR1 DFQATT and CDR2 SNEGSKA (reference sequence). This CDR3 contains 15 residues. DNA for the CDR3: TGCAGTGCCGGGTCCGGGACAGGGGGCAATCAGCCCCAGCATTTT. It translates to CSAGSGTGGNQPQHF.

This clonotype was observed a single time. The gene calls are TRBV27 and TRBJ1-5; possibly TRBD1 for D (5 bases). Germline loops: CDR1 MNHEY, CDR2 SMNVEV (reference sequence). The CDR3 spans 16 residues. Trimming shortened V by 2 bases and J by 3 bases, and 14 bases separated the two germline ends. The DNA for the CDR3 is TGTGCCAGCAGTTTAATAGGGGCGGGGGACAATCAGCCCCAGCATTTT. Its translation: CASSLIGAGDNQPQHF.

In its sample, this clonotype was seen many times. V gene TRBV29-1 combines with J gene TRBJ2-7; TRBD1 matches 10 bases. CDR1 is SQVTM and CDR2 is ANQGSEA in the germline V gene. J was trimmed by 3 bases and V by 6 bases; bases with no gene match: 5. The CDR3 loop spans 13 amino acids. DNA for the CDR3: TGCAGCGTAGAGACAGGGGGCGGCTACGAGCAGTACTTC. Translated, it gives CSVETGGGYEQYF.

There are a few counts of this clonotype. The V and J genes are TRBV6-2 or TRBV6-3 and TRBJ2-5; 10 positions agree with TRBD2. Per the germline V gene, CDR1 is MNHEY and CDR2 is SVGEGT. The CDR3 is 16 residues long. Trimming cost V 2 bases and J 1 base; bases outside gene matches: 4. CDR3 coding DNA: TGTGCCAGCAGTTACCGCGGGACTAGCGTCCAAGAGACCCAGTACTTC. Translating it yields CASSYRGTSVQETQYF.

This clonotype has a count of ten or more. The chain joins TRBV3-1 to TRBJ2-1; TRBD2 matches at 7 bases. CDR1 is LGHDT, CDR2 YNNKEL, per germline (reference sequence). V was clipped by 1 base and J by 7 bases; unmatched bases: 4. CDR3 size: 14 residues. The CDR3 sequence is CASSQAGAGNEQFF. CDR3 in DNA: TGTGCCAGCAGCCAAGCGGGAGCGGGAAATGAGCAGTTCTTC.

Of note for this clonotype: A much larger clone differs from this one at a single base, so this may be a read error. The V gene is TRBV7-9, the J gene TRBJ1-2; maybe TRBD1 (5 bases). Germline V CDR1 and CDR2: SEHNR, FQNEAQ (reference sequence). The V gene lost 5 bases and the J gene lost 4 bases, with 23 bases spanning the gap. The CDR3 has 17 residues. CDR3: CASSLRTGHGWSYGYTF. As DNA, the CDR3 is TGTGCCAGCAGCCTACGAACCGGACATGGATGGAGCTATGGCTACACCTTC. The variable domain in full, completed from reference TRBV7-9 and TRBJ1-2, reads DTGVSQNPRHKITKRGQNVTFRCDPISEHNRLYWYRQTLGQGPEFLTYFQNEAQLEKSRLLSDRFSAERPKGSFSTLEIQRTEQGDSAMYLCASSLRTGHGWSYGYTFGSGTRLTVV.

Ten or more counts support this clonotype. V usage is TRBV28 and J usage is TRBJ2-5; 15 nucleotides line up with TRBD2. Unmatched junction bases numbered 4, after V lost 3 bases and J lost 5 bases. The CDR3 covers 16 residues. Germline-derived CDR1 and CDR2 are MDHEN and SYDVKM. CDR3 protein: CASSLPGLAGGETQYF. CDR3 DNA sequence: TGTGCCAGCAGTTTGCCGGGACTAGCGGGAGGCGAGACCCAGTACTTC.

About this clonotype itself: Being one base from a much bigger clone, this may be a read error. The chain recombines TRBV30 with TRBJ2-6, with D possibly TRBD1 on 5 matching bases. The CDR3 loop spans 13 amino acids. CDR1 GTSNPN and CDR2 SVGIG come from the germline V gene (reference sequence). The CDR3: CAWSRTRANVPTF. The CDR3 DNA reads as TGTGCCTGGAGTCGGACAAGGGCCAACGTCCCGACTTTC.

Note on this clonotype: One end of the junction is discordant with germline, which a read error may explain. This rearrangement joins TRBV29-1 to TRBJ2-7; 10 nucleotides agree with TRBD2. CDR1 is SQVTM, CDR2 ANQGSEA, per germline. This CDR3 region has 15 residues. CDR3 nucleotides: TGCAGCGTTGAACTAGCGGGAGATAGAGACTACGATCAGTACTTC. As protein: CSVELAGDRDYDQYF.

This sequence joins TRBV11-2 and TRBJ2-1; D remains unclear. This CDR3 is 14 amino acids long. Per the germline V gene, CDR1 is SGHAT and CDR2 is FQNNGV. Trimming stripped 3 bases from V and 7 bases from J, with 13 bases between. CDR3 nucleotides: TGTGCCAGCAGCTTCCCCAGCCCTGGTAATGAGCAGTTCTTC. This sequence encodes CASSFPSPGNEQFF.

In this sample, this clonotype turned up many times. This chain uses TRBV9 with TRBJ2-1; TRBD1 aligns across 10 bases. The germline V gene encodes CDR1 SGDLS and CDR2 YYNGEE. With 2 bases clipped from V and 4 bases from J, the junction kept 3 bases outside the gene matches. The CDR3 contains 15 residues. CDR3 in amino acids: CASSVLGQGYNEQFF. DNA for the CDR3: TGTGCCAGCAGCGTTTTGGGACAGGGGTACAATGAGCAGTTCTTC.

This clonotype was observed many times. DNA of the CDR3: TGTGCCATCAGTGAGCCGAGATCCGGGACGGACCTTCATGGCTACACCTTC. Amino acid sequence: CAISEPRSGTDLHGYTF. This sequence joins TRBV10-3 and TRBJ1-2; a possible D gene is TRBD1 (5 bases). This CDR3 contains 17 residues. The germline V gene has CDR1 ENHRY and CDR2 SYGVKD. Trimming shortened V by 2 bases and J by 6 bases, and 22 bases separated the two germline ends.

This clonotype was recorded only once. CDR3 in DNA: TGTGCCAGCAGCTCCCCAGGAGCGGGAGGGTGGGATACGCAGTATTTT. Translating it yields CASSSPGAGGWDTQYF. This chain uses TRBV5-4 with TRBJ2-3; 10 nucleotides agree with TRBD2. Germline V gene data show CDR1 as SGHNT and CDR2 as YYREEE (reference sequence). V was clipped by 3 bases and J by 6 bases; unmatched bases: 10. The CDR3 contains 16 residues.

This clonotype was seen repeatedly, ten times or more. The V and J genes are TRBV6-5 and TRBJ2-7; tentatively, D is TRBD2 (6 bases). This CDR3 spans 11 amino acids. V lost 8 bases and J 2 bases, leaving 7 bases between the germline ends. Germline assignment: CDR1 MNHEY and CDR2 SVGAGI. Here the CDR3 reads CASGGTYEQYF. CDR3 bases: TGTGCCAGCGGGGGGACCTACGAGCAGTACTTC.

This clonotype was detected ten times or more. The chain employs TRBV28 and TRBJ2-3; D may correspond to TRBD1 or TRBD2 (5 bases each). The CDR3 spans 14 residues. Germline CDR1 reads MDHEN; CDR2 reads SYDVKM. Trimming cost V 7 bases and J 2 bases, with 13 bases left between them. CDR3 sequence reads: CASTKDGTTDTQYF. Written as DNA, the CDR3 is TGTGCCAGCACTAAGGACGGGACCACAGATACGCAGTATTTT.

In this sample, this clonotype turned up many times. In DNA, the CDR3 is TGTGCCAGCTCACCGGACAGGGACGACACCATATATTTT. This codes for CASSPDRDDTIYF. V usage is TRBV18 and J usage is TRBJ1-3; 8 nucleotides match TRBD1. V shed 3 bases and J 8 bases; nucleotides not matched to a gene: 3. This CDR3 contains 13 residues. Germline CDR1 KGHSH, CDR2 LQKENI.

This clonotype has ten or more counts. V usage is TRBV12-3 or TRBV12-4 and J usage is TRBJ1-5; perhaps TRBD1 as D (6 bases). V was trimmed by 4 bases and J by 3 bases, leaving 7 bases between them. The CDR3 spans 13 residues. In DNA, the CDR3 is TGTGCCAGCAGTTGGGACAACAATCAGCCCCAGCATTTT. It is translated as CASSWDNNQPQHF.

This clonotype was counted ten times or more. This chain uses TRBV7-8 with TRBJ1-1; weak D call: TRBD1 (5 bases). Germline assignment: CDR1 SGHVS and CDR2 FQNEAQ. V lost 3 bases, J lost 4 bases, and 12 bases lay in between. The CDR3 spans 14 residues. CDR3 bases: TGTGCCAGCAGCTTTACCAGGGTTCTCACTGAAGCTTTCTTT. This sequence encodes CASSFTRVLTEAFF.

This clonotype was seen at least ten times. The chain employs TRBV27 and TRBJ1-5; unclear D gene. In germline, CDR1 is MNHEY, CDR2 SMNVEV (reference sequence). The CDR3 has 14 residues. V was trimmed by 4 bases and J by 5 bases, leaving 12 bases between them. The CDR3 region has the DNA TGTGCCAGCAGTTCTTTACTGGGGTATCAGCCCCAGCATTTT. Translation gives CASSSLLGYQPQHF.

CDR3: CASSRPPWDTQYF. The CDR3 DNA sequence: TGTGCCAGCTCACGCCCGCCCTGGGATACGCAGTATTTT. This chain connects TRBV18 to TRBJ2-3; no clear D. Germline V gives CDR1 KGHSH, CDR2 LQKENI. The CDR3 has 13 residues. The V and J ends lost 4 bases and 6 bases respectively, with 11 bases between them.

This clonotype was observed at least ten times. The gene calls are TRBV5-1 and TRBJ2-2; 7 nucleotides align to TRBD2. Losses at the gene ends were 4 bases for V and 4 bases for J; bases not matched to a gene: 7. Germline V gives CDR1 SGHRS, CDR2 YFSETQ. This CDR3 spans 15 amino acids. CDR3 region: CASSPTGGGTGELFF. CDR3 nucleotides: TGCGCCAGCAGCCCCACCGGCGGGGGCACCGGGGAGCTGTTTTTT.